The 22 T cell receptor beta chains below come from one sample, sequenced in a study of blood T cell repertoires in COVID-19. Produced via immunoSEQ multiplex PCR; TCRdb's table is partial and in-frame only. Among some 220,000 clones listed, 80% were seen once. The sample was peripheral blood. These receptors all come from a human donor in a cohort sampled during active COVID-19.

V usage is TRBV5-1 and J usage is TRBJ2-7, with a weak D call TRBD1 (7 bases). The CDR3 consists of 15 residues. Germline V gene sequence: CDR1 SGHRS, CDR2 YFSETQ. V lost 0 bases to trimming and J lost 3 bases, with 13 bases between them. The CDR3 reads CASSLDGTAGYEQYF. DNA of the CDR3: TGCGCCAGCAGCTTGGACGGGACAGCGGGCTACGAGCAGTACTTC.

The chain uses TRBV28 and TRBJ1-2, with D tentatively TRBD1 (5 bases). V was shortened by 1 base and J by 4 bases, with 19 bases between the two germline ends. From germline, CDR1 is MDHEN and CDR2 SYDVKM. The CDR3 has 17 amino acids. In nucleotides, the CDR3 is TGTGCCAGCAGTTTATCGGGACTCCTTATCATGGGCTATGGCTACACCTTC. This sequence encodes CASSLSGLLIMGYGYTF.

This clone was counted a single time. At the DNA level, this CDR3 is encoded by other sequences in the same sample as well. This chain links TRBV5-1 with TRBJ2-5; TRBD1 matches at 7 bases. Germline CDR1 SGHRS, CDR2 YFSETQ. Unmatched junction bases numbered 2, after V lost 2 bases and J lost 1 base. The CDR3 loop spans 14 amino acids. The CDR3 here is CASSLGTAQETQYF. The CDR3 coding sequence is TGCGCCAGCAGCTTAGGGACAGCCCAAGAGACCCAGTACTTC.

This chain links TRBV2 with TRBJ2-3, with TRBD2 as a possible D gene (5 bases). Trimming left V 7 bases short and J 13 bases short, with 21 bases between. Germline-derived CDR1 and CDR2 are SNHLY and FYNNEI. The CDR3 totals 13 residues. Here the CDR3 reads CASTLDLGLVEYF. The DNA of the CDR3 is TGTGCCAGCACACTAGATTTGGGTTTAGTTGAGTATTTT.

V gene TRBV5-6 combines with J gene TRBJ1-1; D is possibly TRBD1 (6 bases). Trimming stripped 0 bases from V and 0 bases from J, with 15 bases between. The CDR3 is 17 residues long. CDR1 and CDR2 from the germline V gene are SGHDT and YYEEEE. The chain's CDR3 is CASSLVDSRAMNTEAFF. The CDR3 DNA reads TGTGCCAGCAGCTTGGTGGACAGCAGGGCCATGAACACTGAAGCTTTCTTT. Combining the CDR3 with reference TRBV5-6 and TRBJ1-1 gives the whole variable domain DAGVTQSPTHLIKTRGQQVTLRCSPKSGHDTVSWYQQALGQGPQFIFQYYEEEERQRGNFPDRFSGHQFPNYSSELNVNALLLGDSALYLCASSLVDSRAMNTEAFFGQGTRLTVV.

The V gene is TRBV4-1, the J gene TRBJ1-6; 8 nucleotides line up with TRBD1. V dropped 4 bases and J dropped 8; count of bases not matched to a gene: 10. CDR1 is MGHRA, CDR2 YSYEKL, per germline. The CDR3 sequence is 16 residues long. The CDR3 protein is CASSPGQGLMDSPLHF. The CDR3 DNA reads TGCGCCAGCAGCCCCGGACAGGGATTAATGGATTCACCCCTCCACTTT.

This chain links TRBV7-3 with TRBJ2-2, with 7 nucleotides matching TRBD1. Germline CDR1 SGHTA, CDR2 FQGTGA. The CDR3 spans 15 residues. Losses at the gene ends were 5 bases for V and 1 base for J; bases not matched to a gene: 4. The CDR3 region has the DNA TGTGCCAGCAGCCCCCGGACAGGGAACACCGGGGAGCTGTTTTTT. It specifies CASSPRTGNTGELFF.

This sequence joins TRBV9 and TRBJ2-3; tentatively, D is TRBD2 (6 bases). The CDR3 is 15 residues long. CDR1 is SGDLS, CDR2 YYNGEE, per germline. Trimming removed 3 bases at V and 3 bases at J, with 14 bases between. The CDR3 reads CASSAGGTPTDTQYF. The CDR3 DNA reads TGTGCCAGCAGCGCTGGCGGGACGCCAACAGATACGCAGTATTTT. Full variable domain (outside the CDR3, taken from reference TRBV9 and TRBJ2-3): DSGVTQTPKHLITATGQRVTLRCSPRSGDLSVYWYQQSLDQGLQFLIQYYNGEERAKGNILERFSAQQFPDLHSELNLSSLELGDSALYFCASSAGGTPTDTQYFGPGTRLTVL.

V is TRBV5-1 and J is TRBJ2-7, with no clear D. Trimming stripped 5 bases from V and 2 bases from J, with 11 bases between. Germline V CDR1 and CDR2: SGHRS, YFSETQ. The CDR3 is 13 residues long. The CDR3 DNA sequence: TGCGCCAGCAGAGGTACAGTCACCTACGAGCAGTACTTC. Translated, it gives CASRGTVTYEQYF.

The rearrangement links TRBV7-2 to TRBJ2-7; perhaps TRBD2 as D (5 bases). The V end was cut by 5 bases, the J end by 4 bases, with 24 bases between. The germline V gene has CDR1 SGHTA and CDR2 FQGNSA. The CDR3 has 17 residues. The CDR3 nucleotides are TGTGCCAGCAGCCTCCGCCAGACCTACATAGCGTCTTACGAGCAGTACTTC. Translation: CASSLRQTYIASYEQYF.

The rearrangement joins TRBV2 to TRBJ1-6; the match to TRBD1 covers 9 bases. There are 14 residues in the CDR3. Germline V CDR1 and CDR2: SNHLY, FYNNEI. After removal of 6 bases from V and 10 bases from J, the junction contained 7 bases not matched to a gene. The CDR3 DNA follows: TGTGCCAGCAGGGGGGACAGGGAGGGATCACCCCTCCACTTT. Protein: CASRGDREGSPLHF. The variable domain in full, completed from reference TRBV2 and TRBJ1-6, reads EPEVTQTPSHQVTQMGQEVILRCVPISNHLYFYWYRQILGQKVEFLVSFYNNEISEKSEIFDDQFSVERPDGSNFTLKIRSTKLEDSAMYFCASRGDREGSPLHFGNGTRLTVT.

This clone was seen many times. J is TRBJ1-4 and V is TRBV14; no clear D gene. The germline V gene has CDR1 SGHDN and CDR2 FVKESK. This CDR3 is built from 16 residues. Trimming took off 3 bases at V and 3 bases at J, with 14 bases between the two ends. The CDR3: CASSHFQTGSNEKLFF. In DNA, the CDR3 is TGTGCCAGCAGCCATTTCCAGACGGGATCTAATGAAAAACTGTTTTTT.

The chain couples TRBV6-5 to TRBJ1-4, with TRBD1 matching over 12 bases. This CDR3 has 14 amino acids. Germline V gives CDR1 MNHEY, CDR2 SVGAGI. Losses at the gene ends were 6 bases for V and 9 bases for J; bases not matched to a gene: 5. As DNA, the CDR3 is TGTGCCAGCAGCCCCGGGACAGGGGGCCAAAAACTGTTTTTT. Encoded protein: CASSPGTGGQKLFF.

This chain uses TRBV11-2 with TRBJ2-7, with TRBD2 matching 10 bases. CDR3 length equals 15 residues. Germline assignment: CDR1 SGHAT and CDR2 FQNNGV. V dropped 0 bases and J dropped 7; count of bases not matched to a gene: 6. In DNA, the CDR3 is TGTGCCAGCAGCTTAGATTTGGCTAGCGGGGGAGAGCAGTACTTC. Translated: CASSLDLASGGEQYF.

V gene TRBV28 combines with J gene TRBJ1-2; D ambiguous. This CDR3 is built from 14 residues. V lost 3 bases and J lost 5, with 13 bases in between. Per the germline V gene, CDR1 is MDHEN and CDR2 is SYDVKM. In DNA form, the CDR3 reads TGTGCCAGCAGTTTGTACGGGAGCCGTTATGGCTACACCTTC. Its translation: CASSLYGSRYGYTF.

This chain connects TRBV28 to TRBJ1-2; weak D call: TRBD1 (6 bases). CDR3 size: 12 residues. The V end lost 4 bases, the J end lost 6 bases, and 9 bases lay between the germline ends. CDR1 is MDHEN and CDR2 is SYDVKM in the germline V gene. The CDR3 sequence is CASSSGDDGYTF. The DNA of the CDR3 is TGTGCCAGCAGTTCAGGGGATGATGGCTACACCTTC.

Notes on this clone: Other DNA sequences from this sample encode an identical CDR3 as well. The V call is TRBV19, the J call TRBJ1-2, with D unresolved. The V gene's germline CDR1 is LNHDA and CDR2 SQIVND (reference sequence). Trimming removed 2 bases from V and 4 bases from J, with 5 bases in between. The CDR3 sequence is 12 residues long. Here the CDR3 DNA reads TGTGCCAGTAGTATACCCAGCTATGGCTACACCTTC. Translated, it gives CASSIPSYGYTF. The variable domain in full, completed from reference TRBV19 and TRBJ1-2, reads DGGITQSPKYLFRKEGQNVTLSCEQNLNHDAMYWYRQDPGQGLRLIYYSQIVNDFQKGDIAEGYSVSREKKESFPLTVTSAQKNPTAFYLCASSIPSYGYTFGSGTRLTVV.

The chain couples TRBV28 to TRBJ2-7; a weak D match, TRBD2 (6 bases). Trimming shortened V by 4 bases and J by 1 base, and 17 bases separated the two germline ends. CDR3 length: 16 amino acids. Germline V gene lookup returns CDR1 MDHEN and CDR2 SYDVKM. CDR3 sequence reads: CASSSTGLALSYEQYF. The CDR3 bases are TGTGCCAGCAGTTCCACCGGTCTAGCGCTATCCTACGAGCAGTACTTC.

In this sample, this clone turned up a few times. This chain connects TRBV2 to TRBJ1-1; unclear D gene. CDR1 is SNHLY, CDR2 FYNNEI, per germline. This CDR3 is 12 amino acids long. V lost 1 base and J lost 8, with 8 bases in between. The CDR3 DNA is TGTGCCAGCAGTGAAGATGGCGGAGAAGCTTTCTTT. Protein: CASSEDGGEAFF.

This chain links TRBV6-6 with TRBJ2-2; no firm D call. CDR3 size: 13 residues. V was clipped by 5 bases and J by 6 bases, with 10 bases between them. CDR1 MNHNY and CDR2 SVGAGI come from the germline V gene (reference sequence). The CDR3 DNA follows: TGTGCCAGCAGTACGTCCTACGCCGGGGAGCTGTTTTTT. Translated, it gives CASSTSYAGELFF.

The chain employs TRBV4-2 and TRBJ2-4; no clear D gene. Germline-derived CDR1 and CDR2 are LGHNA and YNFKEQ. V was clipped by 0 bases and J by 0 bases, with 18 bases between them. This CDR3 has 19 amino acids. This CDR3 reads CASSQEYRLHFLAKNIQYF. The CDR3 bases are TGTGCCAGCAGCCAAGAATACCGACTCCATTTCCTAGCCAAAAACATTCAGTACTTC.

The chain couples TRBV5-6 to TRBJ2-7; D might be TRBD1 (5 bases). The germline gives CDR1 SGHDT, CDR2 YYEEEE. V dropped 7 bases and J dropped 1 base, with 15 bases sitting between them. This CDR3 has 14 amino acids. CDR3 in DNA: TGTGCCAGCGCGCGTGCAGGGCCTTCCTACGAGCAGTACTTC. Encoded protein: CASARAGPSYEQYF.